These 14 T cell receptor beta chains originate from one sample sequenced in a study of blood T cell repertoires in COVID-19. The repertoire was sequenced with immunoSEQ multiplex PCR; TCRdb's copy has only in-frame clones and lacks some. The profile covers fewer than 500,000 clones, with around nine tenths appearing a single time and roughly 4% taken by the ten largest. The sample was peripheral blood. The receptors were sampled from a woman in her twenties or thirties with acute or convalescent COVID-19.

This sequence joins TRBV10-1 and TRBJ1-1, with D uncertain. In germline, CDR1 is WNHNN, CDR2 SYGVQD (reference sequence). The CDR3 covers 13 residues. Trimming took off 6 bases at V and 11 bases at J, with 19 bases between the two ends. Written as DNA, the CDR3 is TGCGCCAGCAGCTCCAACGAGGGAACTAGGGCTTTCTTT. Residues: CASSSNEGTRAFF.

This chain links TRBV5-1 with TRBJ2-1; 8 bases agree with TRBD1. Trimming took 4 bases from V and 0 from J; bases not matched to a gene: 6. CDR1 and CDR2 from the germline V gene are SGHRS and YFSETQ. The CDR3 is 16 amino acids. CDR3 loop: CASSLQGVGSYNEQFF. CDR3 in DNA: TGCGCCAGCAGCCTACAGGGGGTGGGCTCCTACAATGAGCAGTTCTTC.

The chain employs TRBV15 and TRBJ1-3; D gene ambiguous. Trimming left V 0 bases short and J 0 bases short, with 9 bases between. The CDR3 has 16 residues. Germline-derived CDR1 and CDR2 are LNHNV and YYDKDF (reference sequence). The CDR3 loop is CATSRDREYSGNTIYF. CDR3 sequence (DNA): TGTGCCACCAGCAGAGATCGGGAATACTCTGGAAACACCATATATTTT.

This clone is a singleton in its sample. J is TRBJ1-5 and V is TRBV6-5; 8 bases line up with TRBD1. V lost 6 bases and J lost 0; bases outside the gene matches: 4. This CDR3 is 15 amino acids long. The germline V gene has CDR1 MNHEY and CDR2 SVGAGI. This CDR3 reads CASRLTGDSNQPQHF. The CDR3 DNA reads as TGTGCCAGCAGACTGACAGGGGATAGCAATCAGCCCCAGCATTTT.

The V gene is TRBV6-5, the J gene TRBJ2-1; D may be TRBD1 (7 bases). This CDR3 region has 15 residues. V lost 6 bases, J lost 3 bases, and 15 bases lay in between. Germline loops: CDR1 MNHEY, CDR2 SVGAGI. The CDR3 loop reads CASSRGTVFYNEQFF. CDR3 bases: TGTGCCAGCAGCCGCGGGACAGTTTTCTACAATGAGCAGTTCTTC.

The chain is built from TRBV28 and TRBJ1-1; D perhaps matches TRBD1 (6 bases). Germline V gene lookup returns CDR1 MDHEN and CDR2 SYDVKM. The CDR3 is made up of 14 amino acids. The V end lost 6 bases, the J end lost 5 bases, and 16 bases lay between the germline ends. The CDR3 DNA is TGTGCCAGCAGGGTCCAGGGGCTAAGTACTGAAGCTTTCTTT. The encoded protein is CASRVQGLSTEAFF.

As DNA, the CDR3 is TGCGCCAGCAGTTTTGGACTAGCGGGGATGAACAATGAGCAGTTCTTC. This encodes CASSFGLAGMNNEQFF. The chain couples TRBV5-1 to TRBJ2-1; 12 nucleotides align to TRBD2. CDR1 is SGHRS and CDR2 is YFSETQ in the germline V gene. The junction had 8 bases not matched to a gene; V was cut back by 5 bases and J by 5 bases. CDR3 length: 16 residues.

In nucleotides, the CDR3 is TGTGCCAGCAGTGAAACAAAGGACACACATAGCAATCAGCCCCAGCATTTT. This translates into CASSETKDTHSNQPQHF. This chain uses TRBV25-1 with TRBJ1-5; perhaps TRBD1 as D (5 bases). Germline values: CDR1 MGHDK, CDR2 SYGVNS. The CDR3 runs to 17 residues. Trimming took 2 bases from V and 0 from J, leaving 14 bases between them.

V usage is TRBV14 and J usage is TRBJ1-2; no clear D. The V and J ends lost 0 bases and 8 bases respectively, with 13 bases between them. From germline, CDR1 is SGHDN and CDR2 FVKESK. CDR3 size: 14 residues. The CDR3 loop is CASSQEPTEWGYTF. In nucleotides, the CDR3 is TGTGCCAGCAGCCAAGAACCCACCGAGTGGGGCTACACCTTC. Filled out from reference TRBV14 and TRBJ1-2, the complete variable domain reads EAGVTQFPSHSVIEKGQTVTLRCDPISGHDNLYWYRRVMGKEIKFLLHFVKESKQDESGMPNNRFLAERTGGTYSTLKVQPAELEDSGVYFCASSQEPTEWGYTFGSGTRLTVV.

Here the CDR3 DNA reads TGTGCCAGCAGCCAGCTGACAGGGGAGGGTGGCTACACCTTC. Amino acid sequence: CASSQLTGEGGYTF. The gene calls are TRBV3-1 (or the pseudogene TRBV3-2) and TRBJ1-2, with 8 bases identical to TRBD1. Trimming cost V 3 bases and J 7 bases; bases outside gene matches: 7. The CDR3 is 14 residues long. Germline V CDR1 and CDR2: LGHDT, YNNKEL (reference sequence).

The chain links TRBV9 to TRBJ2-2; D perhaps matches TRBD1 (5 bases). With 1 base removed from V and 1 base from J, the gap between germline ends came to 14 bases. Germline V lookup: CDR1 SGDLS, CDR2 YYNGEE. This CDR3 spans 17 amino acids. The CDR3 DNA sequence: TGTGCCAGCAGCGTACCTGTGGGGCCGATGAACACCGGGGAGCTGTTTTTT. This codes for CASSVPVGPMNTGELFF.

The chain has TRBV3-1 (or the pseudogene TRBV3-2) and TRBJ2-2, with 12 bases that match TRBD2. Germline lookup yields CDR1 LGHDT and CDR2 YNNKEL (reference sequence). The CDR3 spans 20 residues. V trimming: 0 bases; J trimming: 3 bases; junction bases outside the gene matches: 11. The CDR3 spells CASSQEGLAGGLGDTGELFF. In nucleotides, the CDR3 is TGTGCCAGCAGCCAAGAGGGCCTAGCGGGGGGGCTCGGTGACACCGGGGAGCTGTTTTTT.

The V gene is TRBV29-1, the J gene TRBJ2-1; D remains ambiguous. The CDR3 sequence is 13 residues long. The V gene's germline CDR1 is SQVTM and CDR2 ANQGSEA. V gave up 6 bases and J gave up 8 bases, with 17 bases separating them. CDR3 sequence (DNA): TGCAGCGTGCTCCCCTCACAAATGGATGAGCAGTTCTTC. Protein sequence: CSVLPSQMDEQFF.

About this clone itself: This specimen includes other DNA sequences encoding the same CDR3. The rearrangement uses TRBV6-5 and TRBJ2-6; D gene unclear. CDR3 size: 15 residues. V was trimmed by 3 bases and J by 0 bases, leaving 6 bases between them. Germline V gives CDR1 MNHEY, CDR2 SVGAGI. Here the CDR3 DNA reads TGTGCCAGCAGTTATCGCGGCTCTGGGGCCAACGTCCTGACTTTC. Translated: CASSYRGSGANVLTF.